This T cell receptor (beta chain) comes out of a study of T cells after yellow fever vaccination. This CDR3 has 13 amino acids. Between the trimmed V and J ends, which lost 4 bases and 3 bases, there was a span of 10 bases. This clonotype was observed a few times. Production of TCR cDNA was by 5'RACE template switching, which also added a universal primer site and UMIs. TCRdb reprocessed the 5' RACE reads with MiXCR, giving one entry per CDR3 protein. In the table there are some 560,000 distinct CDR3 sequences, about a sixth of which are singletons. This chain links TRBV12-3 or TRBV12-4 with TRBJ2-7; D gene uncertain. The sequences come from PBMCs, collected less than 6 days after the first yellow fever vaccination. The receptor was isolated from a man aged 18 to 30 who received the YFV17D yellow fever vaccine. The CDR3, as DNA: TGTGCCAGCAGTTCCCAGGAGATCTACGAGCAGTACTTC. This encodes CASSSQEIYEQYF.